This T cell receptor (beta chain) appears in the sequencing data of a study of CD8+ T cells in alopecia areata. Overall study results and limits: Higher clonality than in normal scalp was seen in lesional scalp, especially alopecia totalis/universalis.

As regards this clone: Its target is not known.

V lost 2 bases to trimming and J lost 6 bases, with 3 bases between them. The germline gives CDR1 SGHRS, CDR2 YFSETQ. The CDR3 is made up of 11 amino acids. RNA extraction was followed by reverse transcription into cDNA, which acted as the sequencing template. Profiled with immunoSEQ multiplex PCR; TCRdb holds only in-frame clones, not every one. The sample holds 200,000 to 250,000 clones; 50% to 75% are singletons and the top ten take 4.2%. The treatment here: oral pan-JAK inhibitor, 5-10 mg twice daily. The origin of this receptor is a human donor with alopecia areata. The sequences come from CD4+ T cells sorted from blood, collected at week 4, from a patient treated with tofacitinib. V gene TRBV5-1 combines with J gene TRBJ2-1; D unclear. The chain's CDR3 is CASSFGNEQFF. In DNA form, the CDR3 reads TGCGCCAGCAGCTTTGGCAATGAGCAGTTCTTC.